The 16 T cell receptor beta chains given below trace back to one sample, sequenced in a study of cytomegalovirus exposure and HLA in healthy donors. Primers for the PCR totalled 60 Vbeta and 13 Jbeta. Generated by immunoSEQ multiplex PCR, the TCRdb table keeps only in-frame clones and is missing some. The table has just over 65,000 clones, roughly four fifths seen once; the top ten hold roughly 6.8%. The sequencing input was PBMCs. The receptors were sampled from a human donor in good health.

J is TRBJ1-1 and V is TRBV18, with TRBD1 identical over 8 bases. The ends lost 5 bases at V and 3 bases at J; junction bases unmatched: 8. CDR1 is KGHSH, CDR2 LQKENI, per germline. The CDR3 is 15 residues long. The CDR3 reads CASSLTGVKDTEAFF. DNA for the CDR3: TGTGCCAGCTCATTGACAGGGGTTAAGGACACTGAAGCTTTCTTT.

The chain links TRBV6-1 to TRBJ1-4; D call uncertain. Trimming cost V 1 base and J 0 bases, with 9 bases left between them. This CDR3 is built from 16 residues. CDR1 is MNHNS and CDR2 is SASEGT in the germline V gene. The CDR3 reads CASSEVRVPTNEKLFF. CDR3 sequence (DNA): TGTGCCAGCAGTGAAGTGAGGGTCCCAACTAATGAAAAACTGTTTTTT.

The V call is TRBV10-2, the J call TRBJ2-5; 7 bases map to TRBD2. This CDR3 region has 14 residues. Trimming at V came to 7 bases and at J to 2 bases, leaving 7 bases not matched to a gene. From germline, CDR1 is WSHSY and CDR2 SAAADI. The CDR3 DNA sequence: TGCGCCAGCATTGACCCGGGACTACAAGAGACCCAGTACTTC. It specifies CASIDPGLQETQYF.

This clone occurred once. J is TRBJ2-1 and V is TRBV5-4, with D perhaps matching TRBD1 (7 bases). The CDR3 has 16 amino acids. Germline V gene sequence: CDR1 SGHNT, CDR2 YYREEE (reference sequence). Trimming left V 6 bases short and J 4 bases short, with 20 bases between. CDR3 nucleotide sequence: TGTGCCAGCACCCGGTCCAGGGGGGCATCGTACAATGAGCAGTTCTTC. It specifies CASTRSRGASYNEQFF.

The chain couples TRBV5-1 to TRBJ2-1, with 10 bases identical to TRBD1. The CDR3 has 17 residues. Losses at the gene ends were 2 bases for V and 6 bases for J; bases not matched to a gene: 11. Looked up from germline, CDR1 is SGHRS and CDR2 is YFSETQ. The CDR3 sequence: CASSFISSRTGGNEQFF. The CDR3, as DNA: TGCGCCAGCAGCTTCATATCATCGCGGACAGGGGGCAATGAGCAGTTCTTC.

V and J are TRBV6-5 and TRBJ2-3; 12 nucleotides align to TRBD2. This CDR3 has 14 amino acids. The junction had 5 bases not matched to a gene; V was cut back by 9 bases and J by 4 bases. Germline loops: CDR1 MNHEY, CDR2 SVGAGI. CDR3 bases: TGTGCCAGTAGGACTAGCGGGGCCTCAGATACGCAGTATTTT. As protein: CASRTSGASDTQYF.

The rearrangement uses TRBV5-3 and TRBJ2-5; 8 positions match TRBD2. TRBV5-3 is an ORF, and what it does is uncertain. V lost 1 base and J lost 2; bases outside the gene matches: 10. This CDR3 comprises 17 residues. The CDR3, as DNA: TGTGCCAGAAGCTTGTCCCCCAGCGGGGGAGCGCAAGAGACCCAGTACTTC. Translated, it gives CARSLSPSGGAQETQYF.

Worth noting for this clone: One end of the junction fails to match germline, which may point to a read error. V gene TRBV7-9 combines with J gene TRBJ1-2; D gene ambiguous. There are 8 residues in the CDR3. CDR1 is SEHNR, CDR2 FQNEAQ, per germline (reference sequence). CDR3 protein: CSSSFEAF. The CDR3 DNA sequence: TGTTCCAGCAGCTTCGAGGCCTTC.

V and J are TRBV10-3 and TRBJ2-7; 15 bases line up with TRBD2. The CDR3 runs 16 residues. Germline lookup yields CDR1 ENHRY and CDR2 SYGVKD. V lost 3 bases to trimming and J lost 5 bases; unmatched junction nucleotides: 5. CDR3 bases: TGTGCCATCAGTGACCGTGGACTAGCGGGGGGGGACGAGCAGTACTTC. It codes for CAISDRGLAGGDEQYF.

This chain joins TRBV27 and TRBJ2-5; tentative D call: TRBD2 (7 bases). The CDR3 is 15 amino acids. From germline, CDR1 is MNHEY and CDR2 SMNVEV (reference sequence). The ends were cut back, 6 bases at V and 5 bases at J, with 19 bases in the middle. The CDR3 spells CASRTRGGGPETQYF. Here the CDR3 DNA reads TGTGCCAGCAGGACCCGAGGCGGGGGCCCTGAGACCCAGTACTTC.

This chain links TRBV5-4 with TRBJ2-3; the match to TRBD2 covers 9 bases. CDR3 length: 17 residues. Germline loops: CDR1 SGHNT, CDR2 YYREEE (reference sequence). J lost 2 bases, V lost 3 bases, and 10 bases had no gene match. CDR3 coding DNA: TGTGCCAGCAGCTCTGGGCGGGGGGGCCGAAACACAGATACGCAGTATTTT. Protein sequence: CASSSGRGGRNTDTQYF.

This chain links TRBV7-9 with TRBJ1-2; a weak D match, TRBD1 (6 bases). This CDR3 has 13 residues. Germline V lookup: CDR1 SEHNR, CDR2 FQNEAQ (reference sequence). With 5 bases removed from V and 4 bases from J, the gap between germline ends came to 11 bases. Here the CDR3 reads CASSLGGGYGYTF. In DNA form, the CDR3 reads TGTGCCAGCAGCCTGGGAGGGGGCTATGGCTACACCTTC.

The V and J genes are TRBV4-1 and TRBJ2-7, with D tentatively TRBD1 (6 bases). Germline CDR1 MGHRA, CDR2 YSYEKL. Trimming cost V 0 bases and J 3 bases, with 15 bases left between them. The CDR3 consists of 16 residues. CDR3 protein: CASSQEGHKGGYEQYF. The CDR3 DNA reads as TGCGCCAGCAGCCAAGAAGGGCATAAAGGGGGCTACGAGCAGTACTTC.

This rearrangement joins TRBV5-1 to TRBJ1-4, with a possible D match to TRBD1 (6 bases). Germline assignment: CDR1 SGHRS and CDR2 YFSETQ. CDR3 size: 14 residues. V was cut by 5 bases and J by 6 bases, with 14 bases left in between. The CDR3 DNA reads TGCGCCAGCAGTGTCAGGGGTGGAGATGAAAAACTGTTTTTT. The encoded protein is CASSVRGGDEKLFF. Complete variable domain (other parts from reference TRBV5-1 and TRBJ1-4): KAGVTQTPRYLIKTRGQQVTLSCSPISGHRSVSWYQQTPGQGLQFLFEYFSETQRNKGNFPGRFSGRQFSNSRSEMNVSTLELGDSALYLCASSVRGGDEKLFFGSGTQLSVL.

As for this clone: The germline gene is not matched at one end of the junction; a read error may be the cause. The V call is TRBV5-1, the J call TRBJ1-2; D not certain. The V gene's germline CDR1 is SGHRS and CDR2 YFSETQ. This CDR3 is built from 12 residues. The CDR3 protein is CASSLDGVGYPF. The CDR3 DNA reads TGCGCCAGCAGCTTGGACGGGGTTGGCTACCCCTTC.

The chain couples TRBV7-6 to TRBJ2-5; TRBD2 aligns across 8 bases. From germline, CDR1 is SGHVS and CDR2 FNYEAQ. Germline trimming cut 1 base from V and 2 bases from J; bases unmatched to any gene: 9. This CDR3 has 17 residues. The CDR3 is CASSLGVVAGGQETQYF. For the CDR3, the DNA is TGTGCCAGCAGCTTAGGGGTCGTCGCGGGGGGTCAAGAGACCCAGTACTTC.